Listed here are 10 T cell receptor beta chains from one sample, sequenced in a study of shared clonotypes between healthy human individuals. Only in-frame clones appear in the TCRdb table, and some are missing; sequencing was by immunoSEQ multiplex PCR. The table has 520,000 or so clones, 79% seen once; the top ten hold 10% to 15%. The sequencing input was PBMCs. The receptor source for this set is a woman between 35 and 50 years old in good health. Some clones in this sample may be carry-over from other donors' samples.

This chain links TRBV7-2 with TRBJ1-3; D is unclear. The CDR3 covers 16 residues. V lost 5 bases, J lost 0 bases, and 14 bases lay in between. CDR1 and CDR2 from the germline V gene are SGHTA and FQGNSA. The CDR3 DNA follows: TGTGCCAGCAGCCCTCTTGAGACCTTCTCTGGAAACACCATATATTTT. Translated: CASSPLETFSGNTIYF. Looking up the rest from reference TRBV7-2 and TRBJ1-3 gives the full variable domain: GAGVSQSPSNKVTEKGKDVELRCDPISGHTALYWYRQSLGQGLEFLIYFQGNSAPDKSGLPSDRFSAERTGGSVSTLTIQRTQQEDSAVYLCASSPLETFSGNTIYFGEGSWLTVV.

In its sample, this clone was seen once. CDR3 nucleotide sequence: TGTGCCAGCAGCTTGACTAGAAACAATGAGCAGTTCTTC. Residues: CASSLTRNNEQFF. The V and J genes are TRBV7-2 and TRBJ2-1; D may be TRBD2 (6 bases). The germline V and J ends were trimmed by 3 bases and 5 bases, with 8 bases remaining between them. CDR1 and CDR2 (germline): SGHTA, FQGNSA. The CDR3 consists of 13 residues.

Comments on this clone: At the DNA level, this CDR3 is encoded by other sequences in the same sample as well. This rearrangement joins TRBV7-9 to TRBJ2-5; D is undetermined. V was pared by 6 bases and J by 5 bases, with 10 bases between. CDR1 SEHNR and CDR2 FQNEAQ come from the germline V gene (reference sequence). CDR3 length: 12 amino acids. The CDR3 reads CASSLVGETQYF. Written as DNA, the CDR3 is TGTGCCAGCAGTCTAGTTGGTGAGACCCAGTACTTC.

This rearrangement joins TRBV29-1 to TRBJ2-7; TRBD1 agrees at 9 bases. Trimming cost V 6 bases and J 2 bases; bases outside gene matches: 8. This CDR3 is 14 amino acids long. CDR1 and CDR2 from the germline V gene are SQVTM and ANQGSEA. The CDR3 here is CSVRGDRATYEQYF. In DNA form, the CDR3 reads TGCAGCGTCCGGGGGGACAGGGCTACCTACGAGCAGTACTTC.

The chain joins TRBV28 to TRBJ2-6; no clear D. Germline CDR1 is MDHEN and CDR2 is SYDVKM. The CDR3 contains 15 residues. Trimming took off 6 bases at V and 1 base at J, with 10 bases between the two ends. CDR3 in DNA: TGTGCCAGCAGCACCCTGAATTCTGGGGCCAACGTCCTGACTTTC. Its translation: CASSTLNSGANVLTF. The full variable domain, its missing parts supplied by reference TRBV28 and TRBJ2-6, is DVKVTQSSRYLVKRTGEKVFLECVQDMDHENMFWYRQDPGLGLRLIYFSYDVKMKEKGDIPEGYSVSREKKERFSLILESASTNQTSMYLCASSTLNSGANVLTFGAGSRLTVL.

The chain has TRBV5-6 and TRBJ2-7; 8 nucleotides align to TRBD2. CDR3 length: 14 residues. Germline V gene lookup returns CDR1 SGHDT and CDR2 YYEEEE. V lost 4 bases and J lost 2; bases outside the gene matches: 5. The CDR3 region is CASSIGRGAYEQYF. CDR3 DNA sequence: TGTGCCAGCAGCATCGGGCGGGGGGCCTACGAGCAGTACTTC.

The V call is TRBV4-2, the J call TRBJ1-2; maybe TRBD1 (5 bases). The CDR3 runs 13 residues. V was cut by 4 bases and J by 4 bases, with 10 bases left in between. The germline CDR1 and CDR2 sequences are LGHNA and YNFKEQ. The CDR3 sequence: CASSRGESYGYTF. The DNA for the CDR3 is TGTGCCAGCAGCCGGGGGGAATCCTATGGCTACACCTTC.

CDR3 nucleotide sequence: TGTGCCAGCAGCTCCAGACCAGACACCTACAATGAGCAGTTCTTC. This sequence encodes CASSSRPDTYNEQFF. The chain combines TRBV7-3 with TRBJ2-1; D is unresolved. The CDR3 covers 15 residues. The germline V and J ends were trimmed by 4 bases and 2 bases, with 12 bases remaining between them. Germline V gene lookup returns CDR1 SGHTA and CDR2 FQGTGA. Supplemented by reference TRBV7-3 and TRBJ2-1, the full variable domain reads GAGVSQTPSNKVTEKGKYVELRCDPISGHTALYWYRQSLGQGPEFLIYFQGTGAADDSGLPNDRFFAVRPEGSVSTLKIQRTERGDSAVYLCASSSRPDTYNEQFFGPGTRLTVL.

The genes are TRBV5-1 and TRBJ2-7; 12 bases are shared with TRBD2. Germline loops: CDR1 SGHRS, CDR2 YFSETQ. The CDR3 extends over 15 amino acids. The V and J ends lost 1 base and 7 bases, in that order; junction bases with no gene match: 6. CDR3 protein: CASSLRLAGAREQYF. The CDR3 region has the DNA TGCGCCAGCAGCTTGAGACTAGCGGGAGCGCGGGAGCAGTACTTC.

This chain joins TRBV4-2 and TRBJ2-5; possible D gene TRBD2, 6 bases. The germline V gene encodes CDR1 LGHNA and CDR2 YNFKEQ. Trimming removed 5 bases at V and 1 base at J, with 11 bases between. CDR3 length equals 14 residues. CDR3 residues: CASSTGLPQETQYF. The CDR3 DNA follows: TGTGCCAGCAGCACCGGACTACCCCAAGAGACCCAGTACTTC.